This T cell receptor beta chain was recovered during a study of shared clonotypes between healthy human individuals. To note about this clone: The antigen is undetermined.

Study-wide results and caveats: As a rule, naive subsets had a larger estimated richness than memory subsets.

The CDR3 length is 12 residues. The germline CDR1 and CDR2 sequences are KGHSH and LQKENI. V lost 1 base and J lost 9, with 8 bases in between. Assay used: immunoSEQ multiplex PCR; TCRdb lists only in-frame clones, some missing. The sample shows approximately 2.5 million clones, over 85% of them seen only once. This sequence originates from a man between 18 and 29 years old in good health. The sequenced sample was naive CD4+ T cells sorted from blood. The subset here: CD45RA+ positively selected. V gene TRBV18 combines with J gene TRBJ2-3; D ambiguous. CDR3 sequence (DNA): TGTGCCAGCTCACCACTCGACGGAACGCAGTATTTT. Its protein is CASSPLDGTQYF.